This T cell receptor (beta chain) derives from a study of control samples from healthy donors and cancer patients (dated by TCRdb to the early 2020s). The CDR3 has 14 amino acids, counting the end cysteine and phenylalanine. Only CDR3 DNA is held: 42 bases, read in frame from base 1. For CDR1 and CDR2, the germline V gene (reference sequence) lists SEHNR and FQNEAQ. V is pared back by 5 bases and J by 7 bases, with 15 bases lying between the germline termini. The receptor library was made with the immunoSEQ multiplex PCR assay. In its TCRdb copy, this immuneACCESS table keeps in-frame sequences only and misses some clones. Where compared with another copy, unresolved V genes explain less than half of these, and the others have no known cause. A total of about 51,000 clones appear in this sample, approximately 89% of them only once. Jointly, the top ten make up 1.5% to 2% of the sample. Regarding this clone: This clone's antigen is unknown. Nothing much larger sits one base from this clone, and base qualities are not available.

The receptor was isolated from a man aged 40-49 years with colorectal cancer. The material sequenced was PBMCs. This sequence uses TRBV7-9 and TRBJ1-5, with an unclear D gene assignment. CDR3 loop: CASSTDLGRQPQHF. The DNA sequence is TGTGCCAGCAGCACCGACTTAGGAAGACAGCCCCAGCATTTT.